Each of the 8 T cell receptor beta chains below was sequenced from the same sample in a study of cytomegalovirus exposure and HLA in healthy donors. Primers included in the PCR were 60 Vbeta and 13 Jbeta primers. Repertoires were generated with immunoSEQ multiplex PCR, while TCRdb's copy carries only in-frame clones and drops some. This sample has 83,000 or so clones, with about 79% found just once. Sequencing was done on a sample of PBMCs. The source of these receptors is a female donor in good health and CMV-seronegative.

The V call is TRBV4-3, the J call TRBJ2-7, with D unresolved. Trimming pared 0 bases from V and 0 bases from J, leaving 9 bases between. CDR1 and CDR2 (germline): LGHNA, YSLEER. The CDR3 has 15 amino acids. The CDR3 DNA is TGCGCCAGCAGCCAAGATCAACAGCCCTCCTACGAGCAGTACTTC. It specifies CASSQDQQPSYEQYF.

V is TRBV29-1 and J is TRBJ2-2; D remains unclear. This CDR3 region has 12 residues. Deletions cut 5 bases from V and 3 bases from J, with 7 bases between. Looked up from germline, CDR1 is SQVTM and CDR2 is ANQGSEA. The CDR3: CSVLGYTGELFF. CDR3 coding DNA: TGCAGCGTTCTCGGGTACACCGGGGAGCTGTTTTTT.

This clone was found a few times. This chain links TRBV19 with TRBJ1-1; 10 bases are shared with TRBD1. The CDR3 covers 14 residues. Germline loops: CDR1 LNHDA, CDR2 SQIVND (reference sequence). The junction had 3 bases not matched to a gene; V was cut back by 7 bases and J by 1 base. The CDR3 coding sequence is TGTGCCAGTACGACAGGGGGCTCGAACACTGAAGCTTTCTTT. Translating it yields CASTTGGSNTEAFF.

The CDR3: CASSLSGTGTYEQYF. For the CDR3, the DNA is TGTGCCAGCAGTTTATCGGGGACAGGGACCTACGAGCAGTACTTC. The V gene is TRBV27, the J gene TRBJ2-7, with 9 positions matching TRBD1. This CDR3 has 15 amino acids. The germline gives CDR1 MNHEY, CDR2 SMNVEV (reference sequence). J lost 2 bases, V lost 0 bases, and 2 bases had no gene match.

This chain connects TRBV7-2 to TRBJ2-5, with D perhaps TRBD2 (6 bases). CDR1 is SGHTA, CDR2 FQGNSA, per germline. The V and J ends lost 5 bases and 7 bases respectively, with 17 bases between them. CDR3 length: 14 amino acids. The CDR3 here is CASSPSRRDGTQYF. CDR3 sequence (DNA): TGTGCCAGCAGCCCAAGTAGGAGGGATGGGACCCAGTACTTC.

The chain combines TRBV4-2 with TRBJ1-1, with D unresolved. The CDR3 sequence is 15 residues long. CDR1 and CDR2 from the germline V gene are LGHNA and YNFKEQ. V dropped 0 bases and J dropped 4 bases, with 12 bases sitting between them. The CDR3 nucleotides are TGTGCCAGCAGCCAAGAAGAGAGGGAAGGCACTGAAGCTTTCTTT. Its protein product is CASSQEEREGTEAFF.

This chain links TRBV4-2 with TRBJ1-1; D gene uncertain. Trimming took off 4 bases at V and 0 bases at J, with 12 bases between the two ends. Germline loops: CDR1 LGHNA, CDR2 YNFKEQ. The CDR3 is 15 residues long. The CDR3 coding sequence is TGTGCCAGCAGCCCCATGGCGGGGATGAACACTGAAGCTTTCTTT. It codes for CASSPMAGMNTEAFF.

The rearrangement links TRBV28 to TRBJ1-2; maybe TRBD1 (6 bases). Germline loops: CDR1 MDHEN, CDR2 SYDVKM. Trimming removed 5 bases from V and 8 bases from J, with 18 bases in between. The CDR3 is 14 amino acids. The CDR3 loop is CASSNFYQGTGYTF. The CDR3 DNA follows: TGTGCCAGCAGTAATTTTTACCAGGGGACGGGCTACACCTTC.